This TCR beta chain was documented in a study of cytomegalovirus exposure and HLA in healthy donors. Study at large: About 200 million T cells yielded over 90 million unique TCR beta sequences in earlier analysis. Most donors, 81% of approximately 400 genotyped, fell in the Caucasian-associated ancestry cluster.

Germline CDR1 and CDR2: SEHNR and FQNEAQ (reference sequence). The ends lost 3 bases at V and 2 bases at J; junction bases unmatched: 7. This CDR3 has 15 amino acids. Points on this clone: Its antigen remains unidentified.

13 Jbeta primers and 60 Vbeta primers were used for the PCR. The protocol was immunoSEQ multiplex PCR, while the TCRdb copy is restricted to in-frame clones and leaves out a portion. The data show roughly 150,000 clones, with under 70% seen just once and under 11% held by the top ten. Study results and limitations: Sequencing artifact likely explains a cluster of highly shared sequence variants.

The TCR sequence derives from a man younger than 45 in good health and CMV-seropositive. The sequenced sample was PBMCs. The rearrangement joins TRBV7-9 to TRBJ2-7; TRBD1 agrees at 7 bases. CDR3 residues: CASSFSQTGTYEQYF. CDR3 bases: TGTGCCAGCAGCTTCTCCCAGACAGGGACCTACGAGCAGTACTTC.